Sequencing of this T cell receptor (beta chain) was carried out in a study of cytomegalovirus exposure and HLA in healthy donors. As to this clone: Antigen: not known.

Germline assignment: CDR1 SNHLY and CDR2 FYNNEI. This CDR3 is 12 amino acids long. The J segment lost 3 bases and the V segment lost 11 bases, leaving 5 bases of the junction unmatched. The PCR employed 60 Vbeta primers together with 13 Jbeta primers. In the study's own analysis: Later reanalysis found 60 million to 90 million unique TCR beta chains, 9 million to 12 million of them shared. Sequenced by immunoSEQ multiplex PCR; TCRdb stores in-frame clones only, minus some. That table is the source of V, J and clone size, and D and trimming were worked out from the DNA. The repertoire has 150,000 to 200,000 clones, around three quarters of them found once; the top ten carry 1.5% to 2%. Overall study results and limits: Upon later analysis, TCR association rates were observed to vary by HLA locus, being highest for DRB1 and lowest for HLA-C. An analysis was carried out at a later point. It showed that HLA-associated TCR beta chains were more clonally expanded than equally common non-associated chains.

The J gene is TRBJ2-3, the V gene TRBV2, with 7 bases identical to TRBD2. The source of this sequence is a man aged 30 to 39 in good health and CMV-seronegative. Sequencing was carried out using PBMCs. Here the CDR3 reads CAERDLTDTQYF. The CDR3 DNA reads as TGTGCCGAGCGGGACCTAACAGATACGCAGTATTTT.